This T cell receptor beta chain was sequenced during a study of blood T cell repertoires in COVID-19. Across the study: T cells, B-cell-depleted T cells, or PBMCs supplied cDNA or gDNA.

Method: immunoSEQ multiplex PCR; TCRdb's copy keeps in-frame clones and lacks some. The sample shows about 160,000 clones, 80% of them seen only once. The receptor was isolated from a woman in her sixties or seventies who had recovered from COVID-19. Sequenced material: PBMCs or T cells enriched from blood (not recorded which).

CDR3 bases: TGTGCCAGTAGGGTTGGACAGGGGGCGGTTGAAGCTTTCTTT. It is translated as CASRVGQGAVEAFF. This sequence joins TRBV19 and TRBJ1-1, with 11 positions matching TRBD1. This CDR3 is built from 14 residues. CDR1 and CDR2 from the germline V gene are LNHDA and SQIVND (reference sequence). V lost 6 bases and J lost 7; bases outside the gene matches: 7.